This section outlines one TCR beta chain sequence together with its context. Antigen specificity is unknown. This entry comes from a study of beta chain features in type 1 diabetes. Study outcomes and limitations: Across all four CD4+ subsets, people with type 1 diabetes showed modestly shorter TCRB CDR3s. In the patient group, naive, central memory and Treg TCRB repertoires seemed more alike than in the healthy donor group. A possible short-template PCR bias applies equally to patients and controls.

One heparinised draw of blood, averaging about 116 mL, came from each donor. What was sequenced were expressed TCRB transcripts, since all of the isolated RNA had been reverse transcribed. Profiled with immunoSEQ multiplex PCR; TCRdb holds only in-frame clones, not every one. The sample includes a few hundred thousand clones, 16% seen only once; the top ten take about 0.085%. This sequence originates from a man aged 25 to 40 with type 1 diabetes. Sequencing was carried out using naive CD4+ T cells from blood.

CDR3 sequence reads: CASSPRMGNTEAFF. The CDR3 DNA follows: TGTGCCAGCAGCCCCCGCATGGGGAACACTGAAGCTTTCTTT. The chain employs TRBV7-3 and TRBJ1-1; D call uncertain. V was shortened by 5 bases and J by 1 base, with 11 bases between the two germline ends. The CDR3 spans 14 residues. Germline V gene lookup returns CDR1 SGHTA and CDR2 FQGTGA.